The present entry profiles one T cell receptor beta chain with its context. V shed 1 base and J shed 6 bases, with 11 bases lying between them. The CDR3 is 13 amino acids. Germline V gene lookup returns CDR1 SGHTS and CDR2 YDEGEE. The data stem from a study of technical replicates of blood from a handful of donors. The data were produced by immunoSEQ multiplex PCR, yet TCRdb's version contains in-frame clones alone and is incomplete. The table lists 60,000 to 85,000 clones, around 97% of them singletons. The receptor was isolated from a human donor in good health. Input material: T cells isolated from PBMCs. The genes are TRBV5-8 and TRBJ2-7; a possible D gene is TRBD1 (5 bases). The DNA for the CDR3 is TGTGCCAGCAGCTTGAAGGGGTTTTCCGAGCAGTACTTC. This gives the protein CASSLKGFSEQYF.